Shown below are 32 T cell receptor beta chains from a single sample sequenced in a study of blood T cell repertoires in COVID-19. This table comes from immunoSEQ multiplex PCR, and its TCRdb copy is limited to in-frame clones, with some not included. The sample records approximately 160,000 clones, over 85% being singletons. The specimen sequenced was peripheral blood. These receptors all come from a woman between 55 and 75 years old with COVID-19, enrolled during active disease.

The chain recombines TRBV4-3 with TRBJ1-2, with TRBD1 identical over 7 bases. With 3 bases clipped from V and 7 bases from J, the junction kept 14 bases outside the gene matches. The CDR3 consists of 16 residues. The germline gives CDR1 LGHNA, CDR2 YSLEER. CDR3 sequence: CASSHTREETGSGYTF. The DNA of the CDR3 is TGCGCCAGCAGCCACACACGAGAAGAGACAGGGAGTGGCTACACCTTC.

V is TRBV10-3 and J is TRBJ1-2, with a possible D match to TRBD1 (5 bases). The CDR3 loop spans 13 amino acids. Between the trimmed V and J ends, which lost 8 bases and 4 bases, there was a span of 14 bases. Germline V gene lookup returns CDR1 ENHRY and CDR2 SYGVKD. The CDR3 DNA reads as TGTGCCATCTCTTCAGGGCCGAGCTATGGCTACACCTTC. Translating gives CAISSGPSYGYTF.

This clone was observed a single time. V usage is TRBV3-1 (or the pseudogene TRBV3-2) and J usage is TRBJ2-7, with a weak D call TRBD1 (7 bases). Germline V lookup: CDR1 LGHDT, CDR2 YNNKEL (reference sequence). V lost 4 bases to trimming and J lost 3 bases, with 13 bases between them. CDR3 length: 14 amino acids. The CDR3: CASSRRDSHYEQYF. CDR3 bases: TGTGCCAGCAGCCGGCGGGACAGCCACTACGAGCAGTACTTC.

This sequence joins TRBV6-2 or TRBV6-3 and TRBJ2-2, with D possibly TRBD1 on 6 matching bases. This CDR3 contains 14 residues. Germline V gives CDR1 MNHEY, CDR2 SVGEGT. Trimming removed 6 bases at V and 7 bases at J, with 15 bases between. The CDR3 loop reads CASSRDMSGGELFF. The CDR3 bases are TGTGCCAGCAGCAGGGACATGTCTGGCGGGGAGCTGTTTTTT.

The chain joins TRBV3-1 (or the pseudogene TRBV3-2) to TRBJ1-1, with TRBD1 matching 9 bases. J was trimmed by 8 bases and V by 0 bases; bases with no gene match: 7. The CDR3 covers 15 residues. CDR1 LGHDT and CDR2 YNNKEL come from the germline V gene (reference sequence). CDR3 amino acids: CASSQDFGQGKEAFF. As DNA, the CDR3 is TGTGCCAGCAGCCAAGACTTCGGACAGGGGAAGGAAGCTTTCTTT.

The gene calls are TRBV19 and TRBJ2-6, with D possibly being TRBD1 (6 bases). CDR1 is LNHDA, CDR2 SQIVND, per germline (reference sequence). The CDR3 spans 16 residues. Trimming pared 8 bases from V and 0 bases from J, leaving 14 bases between. The CDR3 sequence is CASRGHIFSGANVLTF. For the CDR3, the DNA is TGTGCCAGTCGGGGACATATCTTCTCTGGGGCCAACGTCCTGACTTTC.

The V gene is TRBV29-1, the J gene TRBJ2-1; 12 bases align to TRBD2. Germline CDR1 SQVTM, CDR2 ANQGSEA. V lost 3 bases to trimming and J lost 0 bases; unmatched junction nucleotides: 9. The CDR3 has 18 residues. DNA of the CDR3: TGCAGCGTTGAGAAACTAGCGGGGGGCCCCAGCTCCTACAATGAGCAGTTCTTC. It yields the protein CSVEKLAGGPSSYNEQFF.

The chain employs TRBV27 and TRBJ1-3; 8 bases align to TRBD1. The trim removed 5 bases at V and 0 bases at J, leaving 3 bases unmatched. The CDR3 is 15 amino acids. Germline CDR1 and CDR2: MNHEY and SMNVEV (reference sequence). The CDR3 here is CASSPGQGSGNTIYF. In nucleotides, the CDR3 is TGTGCCAGCAGTCCCGGACAGGGCTCTGGAAACACCATATATTTT.

The V gene is TRBV3-1 (or the pseudogene TRBV3-2), the J gene TRBJ1-5, with a tentative D call TRBD1 (6 bases). Germline-derived CDR1 and CDR2 are LGHDT and YNNKEL (reference sequence). The CDR3 spans 14 residues. V lost 0 bases and J 7 bases, leaving 10 bases between the germline ends. DNA of the CDR3: TGTGCCAGCAGCCAAGACAGGGGTGGACAGCCCCAGCATTTT. It specifies CASSQDRGGQPQHF.

This chain links TRBV6-2 or TRBV6-3 with TRBJ1-1, with D maybe TRBD1 (5 bases). V was pared by 0 bases and J by 7 bases, with 12 bases between. Germline values: CDR1 MNHEY, CDR2 SVGEGT. CDR3 size: 14 residues. The CDR3 loop is CASSYSEGSDEAFF. The CDR3 DNA sequence: TGTGCCAGCAGTTACTCGGAGGGGTCGGATGAAGCTTTCTTT.

The V call is TRBV3-1 (or the pseudogene TRBV3-2), the J call TRBJ2-7, with D uncertain. The CDR3 extends over 15 amino acids. CDR1 is LGHDT, CDR2 YNNKEL, per germline (reference sequence). The V end was cut by 3 bases, the J end by 3 bases, with 15 bases between. CDR3 in amino acids: CASSQSLALGYEQYF. CDR3 DNA: TGTGCCAGCAGCCAGTCCTTGGCCCTAGGCTACGAGCAGTACTTC.

Here the CDR3 DNA reads TGTGCCAGCAGCCCGTTGTGGGACAGGGGTGAAAAACTGTTTTTT. Encoded protein: CASSPLWDRGEKLFF. The J gene is TRBJ1-4, the V gene TRBV3-1 (or the pseudogene TRBV3-2); TRBD1 matches 10 bases. J gave up 7 bases and V 4 bases, and 6 bases lay outside the gene matches. The CDR3 is 15 residues long. Germline CDR1 LGHDT, CDR2 YNNKEL (reference sequence).

The chain combines TRBV2 with TRBJ2-7; TRBD1 might be the D (5 bases). V dropped 6 bases and J dropped 3 bases, with 15 bases sitting between them. The CDR3 spans 14 residues. Germline V gene lookup returns CDR1 SNHLY and CDR2 FYNNEI. This CDR3 is CASRPDNFGYEQYF. CDR3 DNA: TGTGCCAGCAGACCGGACAATTTCGGCTACGAGCAGTACTTC. Based on the CDR3 plus reference TRBV2 and TRBJ2-7, the full variable domain is EPEVTQTPSHQVTQMGQEVILRCVPISNHLYFYWYRQILGQKVEFLVSFYNNEISEKSEIFDDQFSVERPDGSNFTLKIRSTKLEDSAMYFCASRPDNFGYEQYFGPGTRLTVT.

J is TRBJ1-5 and V is TRBV10-3; D is uncertain. Germline CDR1 reads ENHRY; CDR2 reads SYGVKD. Trimming pared 0 bases from V and 0 bases from J, leaving 15 bases between. CDR3 length equals 18 residues. CDR3 nucleotides: TGTGCCATCAGTGAGTCGAGGTCCGATGACTCTAGCAATCAGCCCCAGCATTTT. Translation gives CAISESRSDDSSNQPQHF.

This chain joins TRBV13 and TRBJ1-1; D is unclear. V was cut by 5 bases and J by 3 bases, with 19 bases left in between. The CDR3 has 16 amino acids. Germline V gene lookup returns CDR1 PRHDT and CDR2 FYEKMQ (reference sequence). CDR3 nucleotide sequence: TGTGCCAGCAGCCCTCGAAAACGCCAGGCGTACACTGAAGCTTTCTTT. This translates into CASSPRKRQAYTEAFF.

The V and J genes are TRBV7-6 and TRBJ2-4, with a possible D match to TRBD1 (5 bases). The CDR3 is 17 residues long. V was trimmed by 1 base and J by 4 bases, leaving 17 bases between them. In germline, CDR1 is SGHVS, CDR2 FNYEAQ. CDR3 DNA sequence: TGTGCCAGCAGCTTAGGGAGTCAGGGTCAAACTAAAAACATTCAGTACTTC. Translated: CASSLGSQGQTKNIQYF.

The chain combines TRBV19 with TRBJ1-5; D might be TRBD1 (6 bases). Germline lookup yields CDR1 LNHDA and CDR2 SQIVND (reference sequence). V was shortened by 4 bases and J by 3 bases, with 16 bases between the two germline ends. CDR3 length: 16 residues. The CDR3 nucleotides are TGTGCCAGTAGTAGGGGCTCAGGGGTTGCCAATCAGCCCCAGCATTTT. It encodes CASSRGSGVANQPQHF.

The rearrangement links TRBV6-6 to TRBJ2-1; TRBD1 matches 7 bases. V lost 0 bases and J lost 3; bases outside the gene matches: 5. The CDR3 is 16 amino acids. Germline CDR1 MNHNY, CDR2 SVGAGI (reference sequence). CDR3 in DNA: TGTGCCAGCAGTTACTCGAACAGGGGTGACTACAATGAGCAGTTCTTC. Its protein is CASSYSNRGDYNEQFF.

The chain links TRBV5-5 to TRBJ1-4; no clear D gene. This CDR3 has 15 amino acids. The V end lost 4 bases, the J end lost 3 bases, and 13 bases lay between the germline ends. Germline V gene sequence: CDR1 SGHKS, CDR2 YYEKEE (reference sequence). The DNA of the CDR3 is TGTGCCAGCAGCGCAGGTGGTGGGTCTAATGAAAAACTGTTTTTT. Residues: CASSAGGGSNEKLFF.

The chain employs TRBV10-3 and TRBJ1-1; 7 bases fit TRBD1. The CDR3 covers 17 residues. Trimming took 10 bases from V and 5 from J; bases not matched to a gene: 22. CDR1 ENHRY and CDR2 SYGVKD come from the germline V gene. The CDR3 loop is CATTSAPQGEGGTEAFF. The CDR3 nucleotides read TGTGCCACGACCTCTGCCCCTCAGGGGGAAGGGGGAACTGAAGCTTTCTTT.

This rearrangement joins TRBV23-1 to TRBJ1-5; 7 bases map to TRBD1. TRBV23-1 is an ORF, with its function uncertain. This CDR3 is 19 amino acids long. Trimming cost V 6 bases and J 1 base; bases outside gene matches: 18. CDR3 in DNA: TGCGCCAGCAGCCGCAATGGGGAGCAGGGGGAGTACAGCAATCAGCCCCAGCATTTT. Protein product: CASSRNGEQGEYSNQPQHF.

This clone was seen just once. The CDR3 here is CASSLEHLTEAFF. The CDR3 DNA sequence: TGTGCCAGCAGCTTAGAACACCTCACTGAAGCTTTCTTT. The chain has TRBV7-6 and TRBJ1-1; no definite D call. The CDR3 is 13 amino acids. CDR1 is SGHVS, CDR2 FNYEAQ, per germline. Trimming took off 1 base at V and 4 bases at J, with 7 bases between the two ends.

This clone was seen only once. The V gene is TRBV7-9, the J gene TRBJ1-2; TRBD1 aligns across 7 bases. V dropped 7 bases and J dropped 8; count of bases not matched to a gene: 7. The length of the CDR3 is 12 residues. Per germline, CDR1 SEHNR and CDR2 FQNEAQ (reference sequence). In DNA form, the CDR3 reads TGTGCCAGCACCCCGACAGGGTACGGCTACACCTTC. Residues: CASTPTGYGYTF.

The CDR3: CASSTQSWSWDYGYTF. The DNA for the CDR3 is TGTGCCAGCAGCACCCAATCCTGGAGCTGGGACTATGGCTACACCTTC. V is TRBV21-1 and J is TRBJ1-2. TRBV21-1 is shown as a pseudogene. CDR3 length: 16 residues.

This sequence joins TRBV19 and TRBJ1-3; D ambiguous. Per the germline V gene, CDR1 is LNHDA and CDR2 is SQIVND (reference sequence). V was clipped by 6 bases and J by 8 bases, with 14 bases between them. The CDR3 totals 13 residues. CDR3 residues: CASRHNEAHTIYF. CDR3 DNA sequence: TGTGCCAGTAGACACAACGAGGCCCACACCATATATTTT.

The chain couples TRBV20-1 to TRBJ1-2, with a possible D match to TRBD1 (6 bases). CDR3 size: 11 residues. V lost 6 bases and J lost 7, with 12 bases in between. From germline, CDR1 is DFQATT and CDR2 SNEGSKA (reference sequence). The CDR3 nucleotides are TGCAGTGCGTTTCAGGGGAGTGGCTACACCTTC. Residues: CSAFQGSGYTF.

The gene calls are TRBV5-1 and TRBJ1-5, with 10 bases matching TRBD1. CDR1 is SGHRS, CDR2 YFSETQ, per germline. Trimming at V came to 4 bases and at J to 5 bases, leaving 6 bases not matched to a gene. The CDR3 runs to 15 residues. CDR3 nucleotides: TGCGCCAGCAGCCGGGACAGGGGTCGGGATCAGCCCCAGCATTTT. Amino acids: CASSRDRGRDQPQHF.

The V and J genes are TRBV11-2 and TRBJ2-7; 10 nucleotides match TRBD2. Germline CDR1 SGHAT, CDR2 FQNNGV. The trim removed 1 base at V and 5 bases at J, leaving 8 bases unmatched. There are 16 residues in the CDR3. The CDR3 region has the DNA TGTGCCAGCAGCTTAGTTCGGCTAGCGGGGGACCACGAGCAGTACTTC. The encoded protein is CASSLVRLAGDHEQYF.

The chain has TRBV27 and TRBJ1-2; D perhaps matches TRBD1 (6 bases). Between the trimmed V and J ends, which lost 7 bases and 8 bases, there was a span of 17 bases. Looked up from germline, CDR1 is MNHEY and CDR2 is SMNVEV (reference sequence). CDR3 size: 13 residues. Here the CDR3 DNA reads TGTGCCAGCAAAGTCACAGGGAGTTTGGGCTACACCTTC. Protein sequence: CASKVTGSLGYTF.

V usage is TRBV19 and J usage is TRBJ2-7; 7 nucleotides align to TRBD1. The CDR3 length is 15 residues. The trim removed 6 bases at V and 3 bases at J, leaving 11 bases unmatched. CDR1 and CDR2 (germline): LNHDA, SQIVND (reference sequence). In DNA form, the CDR3 reads TGTGCCAGTAGACACGTCTACAGGGGACGCTACGAGCAGTACTTC. Its protein product is CASRHVYRGRYEQYF.

The genes are TRBV27 and TRBJ2-1, with TRBD1 matching over 9 bases. V trimming: 6 bases; J trimming: 12 bases; junction bases outside the gene matches: 6. Germline V CDR1 and CDR2: MNHEY, SMNVEV (reference sequence). CDR3 size: 12 residues. The CDR3 sequence: CASRSTGGWQFF. The CDR3 coding sequence is TGTGCCAGCAGGTCGACAGGGGGTTGGCAGTTCTTC.

V and J are TRBV6-1 and TRBJ2-1; D might be TRBD2 (7 bases). Germline CDR1 MNHNS, CDR2 SASEGT. The CDR3 spans 18 residues. V was shortened by 0 bases and J by 7 bases, with 22 bases between the two germline ends. CDR3 region: CASSEAGVVAGARNEQFF. In DNA, the CDR3 is TGTGCCAGCAGTGAAGCAGGGGTAGTTGCGGGGGCTAGAAATGAGCAGTTCTTC.